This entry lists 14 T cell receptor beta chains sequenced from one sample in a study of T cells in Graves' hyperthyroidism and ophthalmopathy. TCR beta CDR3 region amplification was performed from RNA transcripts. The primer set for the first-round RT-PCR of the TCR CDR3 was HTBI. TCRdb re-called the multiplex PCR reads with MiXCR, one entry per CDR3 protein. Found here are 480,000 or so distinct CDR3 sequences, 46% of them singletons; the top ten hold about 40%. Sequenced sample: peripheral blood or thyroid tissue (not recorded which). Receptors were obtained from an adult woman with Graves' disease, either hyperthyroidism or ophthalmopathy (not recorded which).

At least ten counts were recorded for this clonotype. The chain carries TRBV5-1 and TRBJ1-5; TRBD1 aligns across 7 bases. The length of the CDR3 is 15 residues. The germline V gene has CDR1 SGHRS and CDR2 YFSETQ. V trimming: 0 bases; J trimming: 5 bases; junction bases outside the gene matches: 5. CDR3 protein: CASSLEGQPHQPQHF. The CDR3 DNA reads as TGCGCCAGCAGCTTGGAGGGACAGCCCCATCAGCCCCAGCATTTT.

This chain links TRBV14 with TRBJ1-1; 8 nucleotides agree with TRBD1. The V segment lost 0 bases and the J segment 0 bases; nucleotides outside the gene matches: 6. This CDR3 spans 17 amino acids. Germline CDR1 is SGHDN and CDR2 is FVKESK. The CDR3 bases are TGTGCCAGCAGCCAAGAAGGCCAGACAGGGGTGAACACTGAAGCTTTCTTT. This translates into CASSQEGQTGVNTEAFF.

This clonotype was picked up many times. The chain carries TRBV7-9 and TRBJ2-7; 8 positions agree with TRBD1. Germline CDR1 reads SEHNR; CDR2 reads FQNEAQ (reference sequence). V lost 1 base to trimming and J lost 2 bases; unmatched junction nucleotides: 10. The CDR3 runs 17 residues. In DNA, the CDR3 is TGTGCCAGCAGCTTAGTCCGGGCAGGGGGCTTCACCTACGAGCAGTACTTC. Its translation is CASSLVRAGGFTYEQYF.

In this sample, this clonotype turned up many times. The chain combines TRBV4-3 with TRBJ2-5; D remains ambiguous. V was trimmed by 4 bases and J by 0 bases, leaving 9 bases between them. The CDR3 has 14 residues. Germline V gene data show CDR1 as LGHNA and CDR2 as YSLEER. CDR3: CASSLAHYQETQYF. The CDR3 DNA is TGCGCCAGCAGCCTCGCGCACTACCAAGAGACCCAGTACTTC.

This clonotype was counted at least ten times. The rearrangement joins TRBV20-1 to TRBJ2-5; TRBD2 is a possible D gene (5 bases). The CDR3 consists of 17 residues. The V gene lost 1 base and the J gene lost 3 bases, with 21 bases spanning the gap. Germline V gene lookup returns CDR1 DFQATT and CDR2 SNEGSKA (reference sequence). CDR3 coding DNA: TGCAGTGCTAGAGTGCTTCTTGGCCCGGGGAGTGAAGAGACCCAGTACTTC. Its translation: CSARVLLGPGSEETQYF.

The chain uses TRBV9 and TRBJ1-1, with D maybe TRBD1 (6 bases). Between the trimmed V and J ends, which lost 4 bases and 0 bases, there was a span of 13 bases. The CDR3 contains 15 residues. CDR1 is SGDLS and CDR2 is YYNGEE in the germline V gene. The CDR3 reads CASSKPQGLNTEAFF. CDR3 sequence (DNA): TGTGCCAGCAGCAAACCACAGGGATTGAACACTGAAGCTTTCTTT.

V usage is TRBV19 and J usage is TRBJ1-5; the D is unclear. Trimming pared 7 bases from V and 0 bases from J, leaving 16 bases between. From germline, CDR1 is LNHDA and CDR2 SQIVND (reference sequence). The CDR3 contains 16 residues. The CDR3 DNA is TGTGCCAGTATCTCTCGCCCTGGGGATAGCAATCAGCCCCAGCATTTT. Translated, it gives CASISRPGDSNQPQHF.

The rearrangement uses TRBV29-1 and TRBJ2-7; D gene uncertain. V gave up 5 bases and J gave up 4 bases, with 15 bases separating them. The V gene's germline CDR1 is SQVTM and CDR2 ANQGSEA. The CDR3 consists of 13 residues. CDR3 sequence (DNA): TGCAGCGTTATAGAGACTGGGCCATACGAGCAGTACTTC. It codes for CSVIETGPYEQYF.

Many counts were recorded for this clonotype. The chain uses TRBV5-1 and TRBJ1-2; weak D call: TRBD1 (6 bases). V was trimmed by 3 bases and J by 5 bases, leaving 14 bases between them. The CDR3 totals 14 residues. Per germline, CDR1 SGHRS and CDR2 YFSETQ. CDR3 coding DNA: TGCGCCAGCAGCTCACAGGGATACTCTTATGGCTACACCTTC. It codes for CASSSQGYSYGYTF.

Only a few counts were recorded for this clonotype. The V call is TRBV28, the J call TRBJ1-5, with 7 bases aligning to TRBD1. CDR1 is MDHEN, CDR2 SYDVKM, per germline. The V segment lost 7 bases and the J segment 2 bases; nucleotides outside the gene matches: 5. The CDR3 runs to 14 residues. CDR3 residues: CASILGTGNQPQHF. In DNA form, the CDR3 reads TGTGCCAGCATCCTCGGGACAGGCAATCAGCCCCAGCATTTT. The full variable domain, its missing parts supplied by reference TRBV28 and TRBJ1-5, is DVKVTQSSRYLVKRTGEKVFLECVQDMDHENMFWYRQDPGLGLRLIYFSYDVKMKEKGDIPEGYSVSREKKERFSLILESASTNQTSMYLCASILGTGNQPQHFGDGTRLSIL.

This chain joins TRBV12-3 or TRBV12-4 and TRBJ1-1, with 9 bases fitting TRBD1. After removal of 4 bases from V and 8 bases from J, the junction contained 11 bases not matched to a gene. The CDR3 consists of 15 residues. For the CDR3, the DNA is TGTGCCAGCAGTTCTTGGACAGGGGAGTATCGGGAAGCTTTCTTT. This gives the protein CASSSWTGEYREAFF.

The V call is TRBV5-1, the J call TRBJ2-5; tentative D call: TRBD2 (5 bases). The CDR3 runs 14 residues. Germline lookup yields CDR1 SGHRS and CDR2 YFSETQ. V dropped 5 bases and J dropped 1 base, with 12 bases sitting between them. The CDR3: CASRGSPFQETQYF. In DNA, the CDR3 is TGCGCCAGCAGGGGGAGCCCCTTCCAAGAGACCCAGTACTTC.

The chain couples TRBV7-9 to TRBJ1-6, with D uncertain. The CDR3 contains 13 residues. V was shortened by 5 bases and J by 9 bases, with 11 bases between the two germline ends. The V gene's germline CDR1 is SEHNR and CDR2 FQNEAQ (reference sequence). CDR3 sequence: CASSPQQRSPLHF. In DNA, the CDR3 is TGTGCCAGCAGCCCACAACAGCGTTCACCCCTCCACTTT.

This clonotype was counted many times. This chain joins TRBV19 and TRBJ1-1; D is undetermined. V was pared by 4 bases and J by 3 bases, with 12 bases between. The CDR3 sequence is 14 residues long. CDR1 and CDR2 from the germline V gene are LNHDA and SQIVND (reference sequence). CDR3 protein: CASSTGIRDTEAFF. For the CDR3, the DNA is TGTGCCAGTAGTACGGGGATCCGAGACACTGAAGCTTTCTTT.